This passage covers 27 T cell receptor beta chains from one sample sequenced in a study of regulatory T cells in long-lasting Graves disease. CDR3-region Arm-PCR and iRepertoire HTBI primers produced the TCR beta libraries. TCRdb redid the calling of the multiplex PCR reads with MiXCR, one entry per CDR3 protein. The data contain about 470,000 distinct CDR3 sequences, less than 25% of them singletons. Time point reported: persistent/refractory GD, antithyroid drugs over 5 years with positive TRAb. Researchers made the TCR library from RNA that was extracted from PBMCs. The input for sequencing was peripheral blood mononuclear cells (PBMCs), taken when the disease was refractory, from a patient treated with antithyroid drugs. These receptors all come from a female donor with Graves disease.

This clonotype was recorded many times. The V and J genes are TRBV28 and TRBJ2-7; D gene unclear. This CDR3 contains 12 residues. Trimming took 6 bases from V and 5 from J, leaving 11 bases between them. The V gene's germline CDR1 is MDHEN and CDR2 SYDVKM. CDR3 DNA sequence: TGTGCCAGCAGGGACCCCCTTCACGAGCAGTACTTC. Its translation is CASRDPLHEQYF.

The rearrangement uses TRBV27 and TRBJ2-3; D is perhaps TRBD1 (5 bases). The CDR3 sequence is 16 residues long. CDR1 MNHEY and CDR2 SMNVEV come from the germline V gene (reference sequence). The germline V and J ends were trimmed by 6 bases and 4 bases, with 20 bases remaining between them. CDR3 coding DNA: TGTGCCAGCAGCCGCGACAGAACCCCACTCCCAGATACGCAGTATTTT. This gives the protein CASSRDRTPLPDTQYF.

The rearrangement joins TRBV7-2 to TRBJ2-1, with D perhaps TRBD1 or TRBD2 (5 bases each). The V gene lost 1 base and the J gene lost 6 bases, with 13 bases spanning the gap. The CDR3 extends over 15 amino acids. Germline V gives CDR1 SGHTA, CDR2 FQGNSA. CDR3 amino acids: CASSLEGWGINEQFF. CDR3 nucleotides: TGTGCCAGCAGCTTAGAGGGGTGGGGGATCAATGAGCAGTTCTTC.

This clonotype was detected many times. V and J are TRBV24-1 and TRBJ1-4; 8 bases map to TRBD1. V was clipped by 4 bases and J by 8 bases; unmatched bases: 5. This CDR3 spans 14 amino acids. Germline V CDR1 and CDR2: KGHDR, SFDVKD. In nucleotides, the CDR3 is TGTGCCACCAGTGAGGACAGGGAGGACGAAAAACTGTTTTTT. Translated: CATSEDREDEKLFF.

This chain connects TRBV3-1 to TRBJ1-5; no firm D call. The CDR3 runs to 15 residues. V was clipped by 4 bases and J by 3 bases, with 13 bases between them. Germline CDR1 is LGHDT and CDR2 is YNNKEL (reference sequence). The CDR3 nucleotides read TGTGCCAGCAGCCGTAAGGTGGGAGCCAATCAGCCCCAGCATTTT. Translated, it gives CASSRKVGANQPQHF.

The chain uses TRBV27 and TRBJ2-1; D unclear. The germline V and J ends were trimmed by 0 bases and 6 bases, with 6 bases remaining between them. Per germline, CDR1 MNHEY and CDR2 SMNVEV (reference sequence). The CDR3 totals 13 residues. The chain's CDR3 is CASSLSVLNEQFF. As DNA, the CDR3 is TGTGCCAGCAGTTTATCAGTCCTCAATGAGCAGTTCTTC.

Only a few counts were recorded for this clonotype. The rearrangement links TRBV5-8 to TRBJ2-7; D unresolved. This CDR3 has 14 residues. With 2 bases removed from V and 4 bases from J, the gap between germline ends came to 13 bases. Germline CDR1 and CDR2: SGHTS and YDEGEE. CDR3 loop: CASSFESYGYEQYF. The CDR3, as DNA: TGTGCCAGCAGCTTCGAGAGTTACGGGTACGAGCAGTACTTC.

This clonotype was counted only a few times. The V gene is TRBV6-2 or TRBV6-3, the J gene TRBJ2-2; TRBD1 matches at 7 bases. Per the germline V gene, CDR1 is MNHEY and CDR2 is SVGEGT. Losses at the gene ends were 0 bases for V and 0 bases for J; bases not matched to a gene: 4. The CDR3 totals 17 residues. CDR3 sequence: CASSYSLGTANTGELFF. In nucleotides, the CDR3 is TGTGCCAGCAGTTACTCCCTCGGGACAGCGAACACCGGGGAGCTGTTTTTT.

In this sample, this clonotype turned up many times. The chain links TRBV28 to TRBJ1-3; D unresolved. The CDR3 loop spans 14 amino acids. The germline gives CDR1 MDHEN, CDR2 SYDVKM. V lost 6 bases and J lost 3, with 12 bases in between. CDR3 DNA: TGTGCCAGCAGCCCAGAATTAGATGGAAACACCATATATTTT. Its translation: CASSPELDGNTIYF.

This clonotype was found many times. V usage is TRBV28 and J usage is TRBJ1-5; D not certain. Trimming took off 7 bases at V and 0 bases at J, with 13 bases between the two ends. The germline gives CDR1 MDHEN, CDR2 SYDVKM. The CDR3 is 15 amino acids. The CDR3 DNA sequence: TGTGCCAGCACTTCACAGAGATATAGCAATCAGCCCCAGCATTTT. This sequence encodes CASTSQRYSNQPQHF.

Notes on this clonotype: It may be a read error: a sequence one base away is much more abundant. The chain is built from TRBV20-1 and TRBJ2-7; possibly TRBD2 for D (6 bases). The CDR3 extends over 13 amino acids. V lost 6 bases, J lost 3 bases, and 15 bases lay in between. In germline, CDR1 is DFQATT, CDR2 SNEGSKA (reference sequence). The CDR3 DNA reads as TGCAGTGCGGTGCCGGGACTCCTCTACGAGCAGTACTTC. It is translated as CSAVPGLLYEQYF.

J is TRBJ2-5 and V is TRBV5-1, with D maybe TRBD1 (6 bases). V lost 4 bases, J lost 2 bases, and 15 bases lay in between. CDR1 and CDR2 from the germline V gene are SGHRS and YFSETQ. The CDR3 runs to 15 residues. The CDR3 here is CASSPNSGAQETQYF. CDR3 nucleotides: TGCGCCAGCAGCCCGAATTCAGGGGCACAAGAGACCCAGTACTTC.

In its sample, this clonotype was seen a few times. The rearrangement uses TRBV20-1 and TRBJ1-1; 7 bases map to TRBD1. Germline V lookup: CDR1 DFQATT, CDR2 SNEGSKA (reference sequence). Unmatched junction bases numbered 5, after V lost 0 bases and J lost 7 bases. The CDR3 consists of 13 residues. The CDR3 is CSAREWGQREAFF. The DNA for the CDR3 is TGCAGTGCTAGAGAGTGGGGACAGCGTGAAGCTTTCTTT.

This clonotype was picked up many times. This chain connects TRBV12-3 or TRBV12-4 to TRBJ1-3; TRBD1 matches 9 bases. The CDR3 has 20 residues. Germline trimming cut 5 bases from V and 6 bases from J; bases unmatched to any gene: 23. The CDR3 loop is CASSLRRSGTGTQGQNTIYF. The DNA for the CDR3 is TGTGCCAGCAGTCTACGACGCTCCGGGACAGGGACCCAAGGGCAAAACACCATATATTTT.

For this clonotype: This may arise from a read error, as a much more abundant clone is one base away. V and J are TRBV7-6 and TRBJ2-1; 10 bases are a match to TRBD1. Germline V CDR1 and CDR2: SGHVS, FNYEAQ. The J segment lost 10 bases and the V segment lost 4 bases, leaving 13 bases of the junction unmatched. The CDR3 contains 16 residues. CDR3 in DNA: TGTGCCAGCAGCTCGATCCGGGACAGGGGATCGGAGGAGCAGTTCTTC. Encoded protein: CASSSIRDRGSEEQFF.

Regarding this clonotype: One end of the junction does not line up with germline, which may come from a read error. The chain is built from TRBV5-1 and TRBJ2-7; 9 bases match TRBD1. Germline CDR1 SGHRS, CDR2 YFSETQ. CDR3 size: 16 residues. The CDR3 loop reads CASSLAIGTGTYELYF. The CDR3 DNA is TGCGCCAGCAGCCTCGCCATCGGGACAGGGACCTACGAGCTGTACTTC.

The table lists this clonotype with many counts. This sequence joins TRBV6-2 or TRBV6-3 and TRBJ1-5; D is unclear. The germline V and J ends were trimmed by 0 bases and 2 bases, with 8 bases remaining between them. Germline values: CDR1 MNHEY, CDR2 SVGEGT. The CDR3 runs 15 residues. The CDR3 coding sequence is TGTGCCAGCAGTTACTCGACCAGCCGCAATCAGCCCCAGCATTTT. Translated: CASSYSTSRNQPQHF.

This clonotype was picked up a small number of times. This may come from a read error, since a much larger clone is one base off. The CDR3 sequence is CASGLPVPRTSYEQYF. The DNA of the CDR3 is TGTGCCAGCGGTTTACCCGTACCGCGGACGTCCTACGAGCAGTACTTC. The V gene is TRBV28, the J gene TRBJ2-7, with D unresolved. This CDR3 comprises 16 residues. Germline-derived CDR1 and CDR2 are MDHEN and SYDVKM.

This clonotype was found many times. The chain combines TRBV20-1 with TRBJ2-5; D may be TRBD1 or TRBD2 (6 bases each). This CDR3 contains 16 residues. The V end was cut by 6 bases, the J end by 1 base, with 21 bases between. From germline, CDR1 is DFQATT and CDR2 SNEGSKA (reference sequence). CDR3 residues: CSALSVNGGPQETQYF. As DNA, the CDR3 is TGCAGTGCCCTCTCTGTGAACGGGGGCCCCCAAGAGACCCAGTACTTC.

The sample holds many counts of this clonotype. The chain joins TRBV30 to TRBJ1-2, with TRBD1 identical over 8 bases. Trimming removed 0 bases from V and 3 bases from J; junction bases left unmatched: 9. This CDR3 spans 16 amino acids. CDR1 and CDR2 (germline): GTSNPN, SVGIG (reference sequence). CDR3 residues: CAWSVTPTGGDYGYTF. CDR3 DNA sequence: TGTGCCTGGAGTGTTACCCCCACAGGGGGGGACTATGGCTACACCTTC. Full variable domain (missing parts from reference TRBV30 and TRBJ1-2): SQTIHQWPATLVQPVGSPLSLECTVEGTSNPNLYWYRQAAGRGLQLLFYSVGIGQISSEVPQNLSASRPQDRQFILSSKKLLLSDSGFYLCAWSVTPTGGDYGYTFGSGTRLTVV.

This clonotype was seen many times. The chain uses TRBV6-1 and TRBJ1-1; D remains ambiguous. The CDR3 totals 17 residues. The ends were cut back, 6 bases at V and 2 bases at J, with 22 bases in the middle. Germline V gene data show CDR1 as MNHNS and CDR2 as SASEGT. The CDR3 coding sequence is TGTGCCAGCAGCTTTTCCCCCCTTCCCAGGTCCAACACTGAAGCTTTCTTT. It translates to CASSFSPLPRSNTEAFF.

In this sample, this clonotype turned up many times. This chain connects TRBV11-2 to TRBJ1-1; no reliable D call. Germline-derived CDR1 and CDR2 are SGHAT and FQNNGV. Deletions cut 5 bases from V and 5 bases from J, with 12 bases between. CDR3 length equals 13 residues. The CDR3 nucleotides are TGTGCCAGCAGCATTGATGCGAGGACTGAAGCTTTCTTT. Its translation: CASSIDARTEAFF. Together with reference TRBV11-2 and TRBJ1-1, the CDR3 gives the full variable domain: EAGVAQSPRYKIIEKRQSVAFWCNPISGHATLYWYQQILGQGPKLLIQFQNNGVVDDSQLPKDRFSAERLKGVDSTLKIQPAKLEDSAVYLCASSIDARTEAFFGQGTRLTVV.

This clonotype has ten or more counts. The chain links TRBV18 to TRBJ2-2; TRBD2 matches 7 bases. V trimming: 2 bases; J trimming: 3 bases; junction bases outside the gene matches: 6. The CDR3 totals 16 residues. Looked up from germline, CDR1 is KGHSH and CDR2 is LQKENI. CDR3 nucleotide sequence: TGTGCCAGCTCACCATTACGGACTAGGGACACCGGGGAGCTGTTTTTT. Translating it yields CASSPLRTRDTGELFF.

This clonotype was recorded a few times. The chain is built from TRBV27 and TRBJ2-7; D may match TRBD1 or TRBD2 (5 bases each). Germline V gene data show CDR1 as MNHEY and CDR2 as SMNVEV (reference sequence). This CDR3 region has 13 residues. V was pared by 5 bases and J by 5 bases, with 13 bases between. This chain's CDR3 is CASSKQVGDEQYF. The CDR3 coding sequence is TGTGCCAGCAGTAAGCAGGTGGGGGACGAGCAGTACTTC.

This clonotype occurred a few times. The rearrangement links TRBV12-3 or TRBV12-4 to TRBJ1-1; D is possibly TRBD1 (5 bases). Trimming left V 7 bases short and J 1 base short, with 10 bases between. The CDR3 is made up of 13 amino acids. CDR3 amino acids: CASMRGPNTEAFF. CDR3 sequence (DNA): TGTGCCAGCATGAGGGGCCCGAACACTGAAGCTTTCTTT.

The table lists this clonotype with many counts. The chain recombines TRBV20-1 with TRBJ1-2, with TRBD1 identical over 7 bases. J was trimmed by 5 bases and V by 5 bases; bases with no gene match: 8. The CDR3 has 13 amino acids. Germline V lookup: CDR1 DFQATT, CDR2 SNEGSKA (reference sequence). CDR3 in DNA: TGCAGTGCTGACAGGGCGGTGGAGTATGGCTACACCTTC. Translation gives CSADRAVEYGYTF.

In its sample, this clonotype was seen many times. The chain is built from TRBV6-5 and TRBJ2-5; D possibly matches TRBD1 or TRBD2 (5 bases each). Germline-derived CDR1 and CDR2 are MNHEY and SVGAGI. The CDR3 has 16 residues. V was clipped by 4 bases and J by 3 bases, with 18 bases between them. The CDR3 coding sequence is TGTGCCAGCAGTTTGGGGGTTGACCCCTCTAAAGAGACCCAGTACTTC. Its translation is CASSLGVDPSKETQYF.